This entry concerns a single T cell receptor (beta chain). Its specificity is unknown. This sample is drawn from a study of T cells in localized non-small cell lung cancer. General study results and limits: Adjacent lung exhibited a median of approximately 59 among the 100 most abundant tumor clones. The study found T cell clonality highest in uninvolved adjacent lung, above tumor. Analysis by sequencing included only one tumor region, so heterogeneity remains possible.

This CDR3 has 15 amino acids. Trimming removed 4 bases at V and 8 bases at J, with 17 bases between. CDR1 is LNHDA and CDR2 is SQIVND in the germline V gene (reference sequence). Data came from immunoSEQ multiplex PCR; TCRdb stores just in-frame clones and leaves some out. This sample yields some 22,000 clones, of which roughly nine tenths are seen a single time; roughly 22% belongs to the top ten. The TCR was taken from a man aged 40 to 70 with stage II squamous cell lung carcinoma. The source material was PBMCs, sampled before any cancer treatment. V is TRBV19 and J is TRBJ1-4, with D perhaps matching TRBD1 (6 bases). CDR3 protein: CASSTVRGGGEKLFF. The DNA of the CDR3 is TGTGCCAGTAGTACCGTCAGGGGAGGGGGAGAAAAACTGTTTTTT.